This TCR beta chain was identified in a study of CXCR3-negative and CXCR3-positive naive CD8 T cells. Regarding the study as a whole: Diversity proved comparably high across both naive subsets and much lower in memory CD8+ cells.

Germline V CDR1 and CDR2: MNHEY, SVGEGT. CDR3 length: 16 residues. Definition of naive CD8+ T cells rested on a CD45RO-CCR7+CD27+CD95- profile. UMI labels and 5' RACE were used to prepare the TRB cDNA libraries. TCRdb reprocessed the 5' RACE reads, with one entry per CDR3 protein and no DNA. Its table lists about 58,000 distinct CDR3 sequences. Of note for this clonotype: Its antigen is not identified.

This chain links TRBV6-2 or TRBV6-3 with TRBJ2-2; TCRdb proposes TRBD1, but this gene call is untestable without DNA. The sample comprised naive CXCR3- CD8+ T cells from blood. Subset reported: CD45RO-CCR7+CD27+CD95- naive CD8+ T cells lacking CXCR3 (TNR3-). This receptor was taken from a human donor in good health. Some clones in this sample may be carry-over from other donors' samples. The CDR3 is CASKIRDIRFAGELFF.